This is a list of T cell receptor beta chains from one sample in a study of blood T cell repertoires in COVID-19. Assay: immunoSEQ multiplex PCR; the TCRdb copy retains only in-frame clones and omits some. The sample consists of some 310,000 clones, roughly 84% of them appearing once. Sequenced: peripheral blood. The receptors here all came from a man aged 45-65 years with active or convalescent COVID-19. The CDR3 runs from the conserved cysteine through the conserved F or W. A D gene is named only where the DNA matches it firmly. Clone size, where shown, is once, few, many, or a class for clones that have expanded.

j_call | d_call | clone_size | v_call | cdr3_aa | cdr3_nt
TRBJ1-6 | - | - | TRBV5-1 | CASSLEGDRYSPLHF | TGCGCCAGCAGCTTGGAAGGCGACAGGTATTCACCCCTCCACTTT
TRBJ1-1 | TRBD1 | - | TRBV28 | CASSLADRVTEAFF | TGTGCCAGCAGTTTGGCGGACAGGGTCACTGAAGCTTTCTTT
TRBJ2-7 | - | - | TRBV5-1 | CASSPPRGREQYF | TGCGCCAGCAGCCCTCCGCGCGGCCGCGAGCAGTACTTC
TRBJ1-2 | - | - | TRBV7-9 | CASSSAGTRYGYTF | TGTGCCAGCAGCTCAGCCGGGACACGCTATGGCTACACCTTC
TRBJ1-4 | - | few | TRBV21-1 | CASIKGAREKLFF | TGTGCCAGCATAAAAGGGGCGCGGGAAAAACTGTTTTTT
TRBJ2-5 | - | - | TRBV7-2 | CASSSSIQETQYF | TGTGCCAGCAGCTCTAGCATACAAGAGACCCAGTACTTC
TRBJ2-2 | TRBD1 | - | TRBV29-1 | CSVGQGHGELFF | TGCAGCGTCGGACAGGGCCACGGGGAGCTGTTTTTT
TRBJ1-3 | - | - | TRBV6-2/TRBV6-3 | CASSPAGTGNTIYF | TGTGCCAGCAGCCCCGCAGGAACTGGAAACACCATATATTTT
TRBJ2-7 | TRBD1 | - | TRBV6-5 | CASSFAGQGAQEQYF | TGTGCCAGCAGTTTCGCGGGACAGGGGGCGCAGGAGCAGTACTTC
TRBJ2-7 | TRBD2 | - | TRBV28 | CASTLAGDYEQYF | TGTGCCAGCACACTAGCGGGAGACTACGAGCAGTACTTC
TRBJ1-6 | TRBD1 | - | TRBV28 | CASRSGQEDSPLHF | TGTGCCAGCAGATCGGGACAGGAGGATTCACCCCTCCACTTT
TRBJ2-2 | - | - | TRBV18 | CASSQDGITGELFF | TGTGCCAGCTCACAGGACGGGATCACCGGGGAGCTGTTTTTT
TRBJ1-1 | - | - | TRBV7-2 | CASSATVNTEAFF | TGTGCCAGCAGCGCGACAGTGAACACTGAAGCTTTCTTT
TRBJ2-2 | TRBD2 | - | TRBV7-9 | CASSLTSGGRIGELFF | TGTGCCAGCAGCCTCACTAGCGGGGGCCGGATCGGGGAGCTGTTTTTT
TRBJ2-2 | TRBD2 | - | TRBV4-2 | CASSFEGPAGGGTGELFF | TGTGCCAGCAGCTTCGAAGGGCCAGCGGGAGGTGGCACCGGGGAGCTGTTTTTT
TRBJ1-5 | - | - | TRBV24-1 | CATSDGHGQPQHF | TGTGCCACCAGTGATGGGCACGGTCAGCCCCAGCATTTT
TRBJ2-7 | - | - | TRBV18 | CASSSLQGSGYEQYF | TGTGCCAGCTCATCCTTACAGGGTTCTGGCTACGAGCAGTACTTC
TRBJ1-1 | - | - | TRBV6-1 | CASSERGPPNTEAFF | TGTGCCAGCAGTGAACGGGGTCCTCCGAACACTGAAGCTTTCTTT
TRBJ2-2 | - | - | TRBV6-2/TRBV6-3 | CASSLRGTGTGELFF | TGTGCCAGCAGTTTAAGGGGCACGGGCACCGGGGAGCTGTTTTTT
TRBJ2-3 | TRBD2 | once | TRBV7-3 | CASSLAGDTDTQYF | TGTGCCAGCAGCTTAGCGGGGGACACAGATACGCAGTATTTT
TRBJ1-1 | TRBD1 | - | TRBV18 | CASSAGGNTEAFF | TGTGCCAGCTCAGCAGGGGGTAACACTGAAGCTTTCTTT
TRBJ1-4 | - | - | TRBV21-1 | CASLGRGKTNEKLFF | TGTGCCAGCTTGGGCAGGGGTAAAACTAATGAAAAACTGTTTTTT
TRBJ2-5 | - | - | TRBV6-5 | CASSYSNAGLGETQYF | TGTGCCAGCAGTTACTCTAATGCAGGGTTGGGGGAGACCCAGTACTTC
TRBJ2-1 | TRBD2 | - | TRBV2 | CASRVSGRSYNEQFF | TGTGCCAGCAGGGTAAGCGGGAGGTCCTACAATGAGCAGTTCTTC
TRBJ1-3 | TRBD1 | - | TRBV30 | CAWTGTALGNTIYF | TGTGCCTGGACCGGGACAGCTCTTGGAAACACCATATATTTT
TRBJ2-7 | TRBD1 | - | TRBV10-3 | CAITSPGQGTYEQYF | TGTGCCATCACCTCTCCGGGACAGGGGACCTACGAGCAGTACTTC
TRBJ1-2 | - | - | TRBV2 | CASRDPDRPDGYTF | TGTGCCAGCAGGGACCCTGACAGGCCAGATGGCTACACCTTC
TRBJ2-3 | - | - | TRBV5-1 | CASSLGRSSATDTQYF | TGCGCCAGCAGCTTGGGGAGGTCTAGCGCAACAGATACGCAGTATTTT
TRBJ2-5 | TRBD1 | - | TRBV5-1 | CASSPWDRAQETQYF | TGCGCCAGCAGCCCTTGGGACAGGGCCCAAGAGACCCAGTACTTC
TRBJ1-6 | - | - | TRBV27 | CASSLLRGLDSPLHF | TGTGCCAGCAGTTTATTACGAGGGTTGGATTCACCCCTCCACTTT
TRBJ2-1 | TRBD2 | - | TRBV5-1 | CASSLRAVPSGSYNEQFF | TGCGCCAGCAGCTTGAGGGCCGTTCCTAGCGGCTCCTACAATGAGCAGTTCTTC
TRBJ1-2 | - | - | TRBV9 | CASSPQRSAYGYTF | TGTGCCAGCAGCCCCCAGAGGTCAGCCTATGGCTACACCTTC
TRBJ2-7 | TRBD2 | - | TRBV28 | CASSRPWRESSYEQYF | TGTGCCAGCAGCCGCCCCTGGCGGGAGAGCTCCTACGAGCAGTACTTC
TRBJ1-2 | TRBD1 | - | TRBV2 | CASTRDRGSYGYTF | TGTGCCAGCACCCGGGACAGGGGCTCCTATGGCTACACCTTC
TRBJ2-1 | - | - | TRBV10-3 | CAISSGEAYNEQFF | TGTGCCATCAGCTCCGGAGAAGCCTACAATGAGCAGTTCTTC
TRBJ1-5 | - | - | TRBV30 | CAWSAGGNQPQHF | TGTGCCTGGAGTGCAGGTGGCAATCAGCCCCAGCATTTT
TRBJ2-5 | TRBD2 | - | TRBV2 | CASSEGGGPKVDF | TGTGCCAGCAGTGAAGGGGGGGGACCCAAGGTGGACTTC
TRBJ2-7 | - | - | TRBV21-1 | CASSGTHMGPEQYF | TGTGCCAGCAGCGGGACACATATGGGGCCCGAGCAGTACTTC
TRBJ1-2 | - | - | TRBV18 | CASSPQGYYGYTF | TGTGCCAGCTCACCGCAGGGATACTATGGCTACACCTTC
TRBJ1-6 | TRBD1 | - | TRBV7-8 | CASSRGEDRESPLHF | TGTGCCAGCAGCAGGGGGGAGGACAGGGAATCACCCCTCCACTTT
TRBJ1-5 | - | - | TRBV11-2 | CASSPAGYNQPQHF | TGTGCCAGCAGCCCGGCGGGTTACAATCAGCCCCAGCATTTT
TRBJ2-5 | TRBD1 | - | TRBV5-1 | CASSGQGWETQYF | TGCGCCAGCAGCGGACAGGGTTGGGAGACCCAGTACTTC
TRBJ1-6 | - | once | TRBV30 | CAWSEGVVNSPLHF | TGTGCCTGGAGTGAGGGGGTGGTAAATTCACCCCTCCACTTT
TRBJ2-7 | - | - | TRBV2 | CASSGQGPTYEQYF | TGTGCCAGCAGTGGGCAGGGTCCTACCTACGAGCAGTACTTC
TRBJ2-4 | TRBD2 | - | TRBV19 | CASSIDAGTSRAKNIQYF | TGTGCCAGTAGTATAGACGCCGGGACTAGCAGAGCCAAAAACATTCAGTACTTC
TRBJ2-5 | - | once | TRBV27 | CASSFRDQETQYF | TGTGCCAGCAGTTTCAGGGACCAAGAGACCCAGTACTTC
TRBJ1-2 | TRBD1 | - | TRBV4-3 | CASSQAKFTGVEYGYTF | TGCGCCAGCAGCCAAGCGAAATTCACAGGGGTGGAGTATGGCTACACCTTC
TRBJ2-3 | TRBD1 | few | TRBV19 | CASSRTGGTDTQYF | TGTGCCAGTAGTAGGACAGGGGGCACAGATACGCAGTATTTT
TRBJ1-5 | - | - | TRBV30 | CAWSRDSRQPQHF | TGTGCCTGGAGTAGGGACTCGAGGCAGCCCCAGCATTTT
TRBJ1-5 | TRBD1 | once | TRBV6-1 | CASSETGLGSNQPQHF | TGTGCCAGCAGTGAGACAGGGTTAGGGAGCAATCAGCCCCAGCATTTT
TRBJ1-2 | - | - | TRBV7-9 | CASSLGYGGLVGGYTF | TGTGCCAGCAGCTTAGGCTACGGGGGATTAGTGGGTGGCTACACCTTC
TRBJ1-4 | - | - | TRBV27 | CASSLSTEGEGEKLFF | TGTGCCAGCAGTTTATCGACCGAGGGGGAGGGGGAAAAACTGTTTTTT
TRBJ1-1 | - | once | TRBV6-2/TRBV6-3 | CASSYPLAYRNTEAFF | TGTGCCAGCAGTTACCCTCTGGCTTACAGGAACACTGAAGCTTTCTTT
TRBJ1-1 | TRBD1 | - | TRBV5-1 | CASSLAGQGNTEAFF | TGCGCCAGCAGCTTGGCGGGACAGGGGAACACTGAAGCTTTCTTT
TRBJ1-1 | - | few | TRBV2 | CASTQLGGDPAFF | TGTGCCAGCACTCAACTAGGCGGGGACCCCGCTTTCTTT
TRBJ2-1 | TRBD2 | - | TRBV5-1 | CASSDGLAGGPRRYNEQFF | TGCGCCAGCAGCGACGGGCTAGCGGGAGGGCCACGTCGGTACAATGAGCAGTTCTTC
TRBJ2-2 | - | once | TRBV5-6 | CASSEGQRGWTGELFF | TGTGCCAGCAGCGAGGGACAAAGGGGATGGACCGGGGAGCTGTTTTTT
TRBJ1-2 | TRBD1 | few | TRBV11-2 | CASSLGGQGVYGYTF | TGTGCCAGCAGCTTAGGGGGACAGGGGGTATATGGCTACACCTTC